This is a list of T cell receptor beta chains from one sample in a study of T cells after yellow fever vaccination. TCRdb itself ran the 5' RACE reads through MiXCR, one entry per CDR3 protein. The sample consists of a few hundred thousand distinct CDR3 sequences, 6.8% of them appearing once. Source: PBMCs, taken roughly 45 days after the first yellow fever vaccination. The receptors come from a man in his late teens or twenties who received the YFV17D yellow fever vaccine. The CDR3 runs from the conserved cysteine through the conserved F or W. A D gene is named only where the DNA matches it firmly. Clone size is given for some rows only: seen once, a few or many times, or a class if the clone is expanded.

clone size	V gene	D gene	J gene	CDR3 DNA	CDR3 protein
few	TRBV5-1	TRBD2	TRBJ2-3	TGCGCCAGCAGCTCGGGACTAGCAAGAGGAGATACGCAGTATTTT	CASSSGLARGDTQYF
.	TRBV12-3/TRBV12-4	.	TRBJ1-5	TGTGCCAGCAGTCTCCAGGGGCGTCAGCCCCAGCATTTT	CASSLQGRQPQHF
few	TRBV20-1	TRBD2	TRBJ2-3	TGCAGTGCTAGAGTTGGGGGGGGACCCACCGATACGCAGTATTTT	CSARVGGGPTDTQYF
.	TRBV12-5	TRBD1	TRBJ1-2	TGTGCTAGTGGTCCGGGACAGGGTACTTTTGTGGCTAACTATGGCTACACCTTC	CASGPGQGTFVANYGYTF
few	TRBV4-1	.	TRBJ1-6	TGCGCCAGCAGCCTCTCAGGCCTAAGGGTGCGTGGTTCACCCCTCCACTTT	CASSLSGLRVRGSPLHF
few	TRBV11-2	TRBD1	TRBJ1-4	TGTGCCAGCAGCCCGACAGGGGGAACTAATGAAAAACTGTTTTTT	CASSPTGGTNEKLFF
many	TRBV5-1	.	TRBJ2-1	TGCGCCAGCTCTGCGGGTCAGTATAGCAATGAGCAGTTCTTC	CASSAGQYSNEQFF
many	TRBV7-2	TRBD2	TRBJ2-2	TGTGCCAGCAGCTTTCCTGAACCCGGGACTAGCAATGGGGAGCTGTTTTTT	CASSFPEPGTSNGELFF
many	TRBV7-9	.	TRBJ1-2	TGTGCCAGCAGCCGTCAGGGAGGCTATGGCTACACCTTC	CASSRQGGYGYTF
few	TRBV20-1	TRBD2	TRBJ2-5	TGCAGTGCTAGAGATAGCAGCGGGGGATATTGGGAGACCCAGTACTTC	CSARDSSGGYWETQYF
many	TRBV6-5	TRBD1	TRBJ1-2	TGTGCCAGCAGTTACGATCAGGGGGTTCAAAGCTACACCTTC	CASSYDQGVQSYTF
few	TRBV20-1	.	TRBJ1-3	TGCAGTGCAACAGGGAGTCTTGGAAACACCATATATTTT	CSATGSLGNTIYF
few	TRBV12-3/TRBV12-4	.	TRBJ2-3	TGTGCCAGCAGCCCCTGGGGGGCCCTCACAGATACGCAGTATTTT	CASSPWGALTDTQYF
.	TRBV5-1	TRBD1	TRBJ2-1	TGCGCCAGCCAAGCGGGGGACAGGGGGGCAAATGAGCAGTTCTTC	CASQAGDRGANEQFF
few	TRBV6-1	TRBD2	TRBJ2-5	TGTGCCAGCAGTCCTAGCGGGGGGGCCCAAGAGACCCAGTACTTC	CASSPSGGAQETQYF
few	TRBV11-2	TRBD2	TRBJ2-1	TGTGCCAGCAGCTCCTGGGCTAGCGGAAATGAGCAGTTCTTC	CASSSWASGNEQFF
few	TRBV6-5	TRBD1	TRBJ1-2	TGTGCCAGCAGTTACTCGACAGGGGGGAACTATGGCTACACCTTC	CASSYSTGGNYGYTF
few	TRBV29-1	.	TRBJ2-6	TGCAGCGTCGTCTCTAGGGAAGCGGCCAACGTCCTGACTTTC	CSVVSREAANVLTF
few	TRBV6-5	TRBD1	TRBJ2-3	TGTGCCAGCAGTTACTGGACCCGAACGACAGGGATAGATACGCAGTATTTT	CASSYWTRTTGIDTQYF
.	TRBV9	TRBD2	TRBJ2-5	TGTGCCAGCAGCTTGACTAGCGGGGGTACCGGGGGTGAGACCCAGTACTTC	CASSLTSGGTGGETQYF
.	TRBV7-2	.	TRBJ1-6	TGTGCCAGCAGCTCCCCACGGGGGACCTATAATTCACCCCTCCACTTT	CASSSPRGTYNSPLHF
.	TRBV20-1	.	TRBJ1-5	TGCAGTGCTAGATTAGGGGCCGGGAACCCGAATAAACTCGCTAGGATAGATCAGCCCCAGCATTTT	CSARLGAGNPNKLARIDQPQHF